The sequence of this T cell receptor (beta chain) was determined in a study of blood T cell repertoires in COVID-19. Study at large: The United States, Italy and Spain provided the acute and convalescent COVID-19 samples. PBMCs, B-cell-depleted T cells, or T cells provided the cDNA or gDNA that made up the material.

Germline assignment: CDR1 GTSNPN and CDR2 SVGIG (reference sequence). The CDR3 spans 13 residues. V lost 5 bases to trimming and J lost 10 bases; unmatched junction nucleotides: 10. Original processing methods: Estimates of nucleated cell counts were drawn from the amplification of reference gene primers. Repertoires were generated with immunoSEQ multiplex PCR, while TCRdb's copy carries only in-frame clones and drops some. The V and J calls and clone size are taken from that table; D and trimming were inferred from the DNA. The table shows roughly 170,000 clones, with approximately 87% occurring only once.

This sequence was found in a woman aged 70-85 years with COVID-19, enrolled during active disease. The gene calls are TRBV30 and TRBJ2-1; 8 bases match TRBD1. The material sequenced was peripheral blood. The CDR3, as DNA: TGTGCCTGGGAGAACCAGGGGGCGAAGGAGCAGTTCTTC. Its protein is CAWENQGAKEQFF.